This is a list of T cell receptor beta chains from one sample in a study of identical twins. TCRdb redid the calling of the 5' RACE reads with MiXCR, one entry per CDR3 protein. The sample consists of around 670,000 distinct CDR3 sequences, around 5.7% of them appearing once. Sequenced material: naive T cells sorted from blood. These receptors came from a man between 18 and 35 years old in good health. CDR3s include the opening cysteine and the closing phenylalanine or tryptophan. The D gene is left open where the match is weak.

CSAWTAGYEQYF	.	TRBV29-1	TRBJ2-7
CASSLASQQETQYF	.	TRBV7-2	TRBJ2-5
CASSIIEQGEAFF	.	TRBV11-2	TRBJ1-1
CATSSPLREAYTGELFF	.	TRBV15	TRBJ2-2
CASRGTVQETQYF	TRBD1	TRBV5-1	TRBJ2-5
CASSLVAGIYEQYF	.	TRBV5-1	TRBJ2-7
CASLPGTGNYGYTF	TRBD1	TRBV2	TRBJ1-2
CASSLDGRAVDEQYF	.	TRBV12-3/TRBV12-4	TRBJ2-7
CASSLIREETQYF	.	TRBV7-2	TRBJ2-5
CASSPTPLAGISYEQYF	TRBD2	TRBV5-1	TRBJ2-7